The T cell receptor (beta chain) described here comes from a study of OX40 agonist ivuxolimab in advanced cancers. In the study overall: Ivuxolimab was an agonistic, fully human IgG2 monoclonal antibody directed against OX40 (CD134), a costimulatory receptor. Intravenous ivuxolimab was administered to patients every 2 weeks at six dose levels: 0.01, 0.1, 0.3, 1.5, 3 and 10 mg/kg. Of the approximately 53 patients in dose escalation, some 20 had hepatocellular carcinoma, roughly 15 had melanoma, 9 had renal cell carcinoma and 9 had head and neck cancer. The dose-escalation cohort was roughly 87% male with a mean age of approximately 60 years, ranging from roughly 20 to 85. Patients were allowed to have had prior anti-PD-1, anti-PD-L1 or anti-CTLA-4 therapy, and 40% of the dose-escalation patients had previously received checkpoint inhibitors. Partial responses occurred in three dose-escalation patients, of whom one had hepatocellular carcinoma and two had cutaneous melanoma. Peripheral TCRbeta sequencing aimed to test whether ivuxolimab altered TCR sequence diversity and caused clonal T-cell expansion. The monotherapy dose-escalation portion (N ≈ 50 patients) of the phase I ivuxolimab trial is reported in the paper.

As to this clone: Its antigen remains unidentified. A read error may produce the germline difference seen at one junction end.

The trial excluded patients who had a history of autoimmune disease or who were on systemic immunosuppression. Peripheral blood for TCR sequencing was collected from all dose cohorts at baseline, on cycle 4 day 1, and on cycle 7 day 1. Samples came from an open-label, multicenter, first-in-human phase I dose-escalation trial of ivuxolimab. The trial enrolled adults with locally advanced or metastatic head and neck squamous cell, hepatocellular, melanoma or renal cell carcinoma. Before TCR sequencing, CD4+ and CD8+ T cells were separately sorted from peripheral blood. The CDR3 spans 15 residues, from the cysteine through the phenylalanine. The DNA shown is the 45-base CDR3, in frame from base 1. For CDR1 and CDR2, the germline V gene (reference sequence) lists PRHDT and FYEKMQ. The investigation overall reported the following: Clonal expansion of both CD4+ and CD8+ blood T cells was observed from baseline to week 6 at doses 0.1 to 3.0 mg/kg. Which antigens the clonally expanded peripheral T cells were specific for was not determined. Low levels of normalized T-cell clonal expansion were also seen in some patients who did not respond. After ivuxolimab, CD8+ T cells had more expanded clones than CD4+ T cells on average. In partial responders in the 0.1-3.0 mg/kg groups, normalized peripheral clonal expansion was found to be among the lowest, especially among CD8+ T cells.

Genomic DNA was isolated from the sorted cells so that the TCRbeta CDR3 region could be sequenced. The immunoSEQ Assay was used for sequencing of TCRbeta CDR3 regions. TCRdb retrieved this table from immuneACCESS and kept in-frame rearrangements only. Not all clones are present; in checked studies, unresolved V genes account for under half, and no reason is known for the remainder. Within this sample are tens of thousands of clones, with over 80% of them counted one time only. The ten largest clones represent roughly 3.8% of the sample. This receptor was taken from an adult with an advanced solid tumor such as melanoma, head and neck, liver or kidney cancer. This specimen consisted of CD4+ or CD8+ T cells sorted from blood, obtained in a trial of the OX40 agonist ivuxolimab. The rearranged chain carries TRBV13 and TRBJ2-5, with the D gene uncertain. At the DNA level, the sequence is TGTGCCAGCAGCTTAATTGGCTCGTACCAAAAGACCCAGTACTTC. Its protein reads: CASSLIGSYQKTQYF.